Listed below are T cell receptor beta chains from one sample, sequenced in a study of blood T cell repertoires in COVID-19. This table comes from immunoSEQ multiplex PCR, and its TCRdb copy is limited to in-frame clones, with some not included. This sample carries around 330,000 clones, approximately 88% of them seen once, and the ten largest clones take approximately 1.6%. The specimen was peripheral blood. The receptors shown here come from a woman aged 25 to 39 with COVID-19, enrolled during active disease. The CDR3 runs from the conserved cysteine through the conserved F or W.

CDR3 | J | V
CASRMTGGDPNYGYTF | TRBJ1-2 | TRBV5-1
CASSLGDRDDYGYTF | TRBJ1-2 | TRBV5-4
CASADDREETQYF | TRBJ2-5 | TRBV2
CASSPGLAGANEQFF | TRBJ2-1 | TRBV11-3
CASSVGQGATEAFF | TRBJ1-1 | TRBV9
CASSTRGRETQYF | TRBJ2-5 | TRBV27
CASSLGTGVKTEAFF | TRBJ1-1 | TRBV3-1/TRBV3-2
CASSLGLAGVDEQFF | TRBJ2-1 | TRBV5-4
CASSHTLAGGQAGELFF | TRBJ2-2 | TRBV4-1
CASSYHRRPGGSPLHF | TRBJ1-6 | TRBV6-2/TRBV6-3
CASSELGQGNYEQYF | TRBJ2-7 | TRBV25-1
CASSNSGLSTDTQYF | TRBJ2-3 | TRBV2
CASSYEGSGYTF | TRBJ1-2 | TRBV11-2
CASSLEPSGAYNEQFF | TRBJ2-1 | TRBV5-1
CASSFGEGNYGYTF | TRBJ1-2 | TRBV7-9
CASSATGNGYTF | TRBJ1-2 | TRBV9
CASSVGGARNEQFF | TRBJ2-1 | TRBV5-1
CASARGGNFLLEAFF | TRBJ1-1 | TRBV7-2
CASTDSGLAGSTDTQYF | TRBJ2-3 | TRBV19
CASNPGGSPLHF | TRBJ1-6 | TRBV28
CASSLAGGDAEAFF | TRBJ1-1 | TRBV5-1
CASSESLGGAGQPQHF | TRBJ1-5 | TRBV6-1
CATSDPGSETQYF | TRBJ2-5 | TRBV24-1
CASSISGTGGYIEKLFF | TRBJ1-4 | TRBV28
CASSPYLAGLWSYNEQFF | TRBJ2-1 | TRBV28
CASRPLTGDYGYTF | TRBJ1-2 | TRBV5-1
CASTSSGGAEETQYF | TRBJ2-5 | TRBV6-4
CATSDLNRVYGYTF | TRBJ1-2 | TRBV24-1
CASSPSSGLRPGNTIYF | TRBJ1-3 | TRBV18
CASSPLDRPYGYTF | TRBJ1-2 | TRBV2
CASTRTSGGQETQYF | TRBJ2-5 | TRBV5-1
CASREGFGNQPQHF | TRBJ1-5 | TRBV10-2
CASSQRGPSETQYF | TRBJ2-5 | TRBV4-2
CASSRTVRDGYTF | TRBJ1-2 | TRBV6-5
CASSDRGAENTIYF | TRBJ1-3 | TRBV6-1
CASSFRSGGGTDTQYF | TRBJ2-3 | TRBV7-2
CASSLTGARLDEQYF | TRBJ2-7 | TRBV11-2
CSVAGGLSYGYTF | TRBJ1-2 | TRBV29-1
CASSPDQGGTGELFF | TRBJ2-2 | TRBV18
CASTLTGGARNGELFF | TRBJ2-2 | TRBV5-1
CASRGGGTNQPQHF | TRBJ1-5 | TRBV6-5
CASSYSKQGGETQYF | TRBJ2-5 | TRBV6-5
CAGAESLNQPQHF | TRBJ1-5 | TRBV18
CASSVSGLAGATDTQYF | TRBJ2-3 | TRBV9
CASSASGGSYNEQFF | TRBJ2-1 | TRBV11-2
CASSLQGAEAFF | TRBJ1-1 | TRBV5-1
CASSLGQGGGYTF | TRBJ1-2 | TRBV5-1
CASSQDLTSGELFF | TRBJ2-2 | TRBV4-1
CASSQDRVRGRSYTEAFF | TRBJ1-1 | TRBV4-1
CASSEQTDTQYF | TRBJ2-3 | TRBV10-2
CASSQDRGGGEKLFF | TRBJ1-4 | TRBV14
CASSLISGGYQETQYF | TRBJ2-5 | TRBV7-8
CSVDGGPTDTQYF | TRBJ2-3 | TRBV29-1
CASSGLAGTGELFF | TRBJ2-2 | TRBV10-2